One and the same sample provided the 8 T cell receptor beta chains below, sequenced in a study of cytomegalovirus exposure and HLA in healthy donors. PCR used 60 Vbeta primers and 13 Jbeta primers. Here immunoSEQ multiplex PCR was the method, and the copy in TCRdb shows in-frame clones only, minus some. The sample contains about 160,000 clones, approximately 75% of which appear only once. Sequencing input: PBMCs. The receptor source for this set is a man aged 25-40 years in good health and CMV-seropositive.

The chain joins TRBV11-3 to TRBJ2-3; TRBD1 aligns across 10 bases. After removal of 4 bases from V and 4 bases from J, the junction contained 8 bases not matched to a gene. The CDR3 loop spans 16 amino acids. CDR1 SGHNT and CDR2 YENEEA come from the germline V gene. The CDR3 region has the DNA TGTGCCAGCAGCTCAAGGACAGGGGGGAGCGCAGATACGCAGTATTTT. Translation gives CASSSRTGGSADTQYF.

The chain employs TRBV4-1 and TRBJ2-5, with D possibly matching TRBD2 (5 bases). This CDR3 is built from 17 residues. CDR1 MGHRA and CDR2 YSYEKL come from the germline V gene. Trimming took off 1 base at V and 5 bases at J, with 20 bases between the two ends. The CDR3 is CASSQVLGDHGVETQYF. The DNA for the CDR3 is TGCGCCAGCAGCCAAGTACTTGGGGATCACGGGGTGGAGACCCAGTACTTC.

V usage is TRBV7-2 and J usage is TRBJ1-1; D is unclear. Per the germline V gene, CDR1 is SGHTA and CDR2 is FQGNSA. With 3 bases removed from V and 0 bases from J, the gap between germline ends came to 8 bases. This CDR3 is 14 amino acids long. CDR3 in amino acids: CASSLRNLNTEAFF. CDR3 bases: TGTGCCAGCAGCTTGAGAAACTTGAACACTGAAGCTTTCTTT.

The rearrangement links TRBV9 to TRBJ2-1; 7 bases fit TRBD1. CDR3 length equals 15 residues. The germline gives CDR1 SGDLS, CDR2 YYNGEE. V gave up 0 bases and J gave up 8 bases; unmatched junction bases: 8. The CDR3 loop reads CASSVVGGGIDEQFF. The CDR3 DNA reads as TGTGCCAGCAGCGTAGTAGGGGGCGGTATAGATGAGCAGTTCTTC.

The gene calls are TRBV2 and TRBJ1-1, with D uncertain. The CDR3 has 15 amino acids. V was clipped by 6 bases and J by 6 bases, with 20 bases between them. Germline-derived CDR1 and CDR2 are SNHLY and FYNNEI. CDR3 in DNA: TGTGCCAGCAGGAGTAGAGGGTTTGATTTCGCTGAAGCTTTCTTT. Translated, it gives CASRSRGFDFAEAFF.

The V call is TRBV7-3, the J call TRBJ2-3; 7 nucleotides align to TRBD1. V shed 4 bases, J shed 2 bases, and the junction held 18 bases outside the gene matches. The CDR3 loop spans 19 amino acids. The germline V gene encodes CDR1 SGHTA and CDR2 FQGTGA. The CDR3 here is CASSSGRDRKFQFTDTQYF. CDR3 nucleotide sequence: TGTGCCAGCAGCTCCGGCCGGGACAGAAAATTTCAGTTCACAGATACGCAGTATTTT.

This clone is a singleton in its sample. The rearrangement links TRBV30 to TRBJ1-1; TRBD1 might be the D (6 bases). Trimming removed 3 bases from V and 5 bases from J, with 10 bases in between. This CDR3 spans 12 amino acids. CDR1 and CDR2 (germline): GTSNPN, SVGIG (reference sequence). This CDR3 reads CAWRNRVTEAFF. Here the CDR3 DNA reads TGTGCCTGGAGGAACAGGGTAACTGAAGCTTTCTTT.

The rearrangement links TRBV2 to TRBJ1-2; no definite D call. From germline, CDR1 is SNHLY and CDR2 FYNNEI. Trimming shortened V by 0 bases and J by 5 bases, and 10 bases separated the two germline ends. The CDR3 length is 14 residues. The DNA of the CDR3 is TGTGCCAGCAGTGAAGCGGGCGTCCTTTATGGCTACACCTTC. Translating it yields CASSEAGVLYGYTF.